The present TCR beta chain was sequenced within a study of control samples from healthy donors and cancer patients. Generated by immunoSEQ multiplex PCR, the TCRdb table keeps only in-frame clones and is missing some. The sample yields roughly 120,000 clones, roughly 95% seen once. The CDR3 spans 15 residues. Germline V CDR1 and CDR2: MNHEY, SVGAGI. Deletions cut 0 bases from V and 0 bases from J, with 8 bases between. J is TRBJ1-1 and V is TRBV6-5; tentatively, D is TRBD1 (5 bases). The sequenced sample consisted of blood. The TCR was taken from a man aged 30 to 39 in good health. CDR3 bases: TGTGCCAGCAGTTACTCGGGGCAGGTGAACACTGAAGCTTTCTTT. It yields the protein CASSYSGQVNTEAFF.